The next 27 T cell receptor beta chains were all read from a single sample in a study of blood T cell repertoires in COVID-19. The table came from immunoSEQ multiplex PCR; TCRdb's copy has only in-frame clones and leaves some out. The table includes roughly 86,000 clones, about 85% detected once. Sequenced sample: peripheral blood. All receptors come from a woman older than 75 with COVID-19, enrolled during active disease.

CDR3: CASSLWAAGQVNGYTF. CDR3 DNA: TGTGCCAGCAGTTTATGGGCCGCCGGACAGGTAAACGGCTACACCTTC. This chain connects TRBV28 to TRBJ1-2; 7 nucleotides agree with TRBD1. Germline CDR1 is MDHEN and CDR2 is SYDVKM. The V and J ends lost 0 bases and 8 bases, in that order; junction bases with no gene match: 12. The length of the CDR3 is 16 residues.

The chain carries TRBV10-1 and TRBJ2-1; 10 bases are shared with TRBD1. After removal of 3 bases from V and 4 bases from J, the junction contained 3 bases not matched to a gene. CDR1 WNHNN and CDR2 SYGVQD come from the germline V gene (reference sequence). The CDR3 loop spans 15 amino acids. CDR3 DNA: TGCGCCAGCAGTGACCGGGACAGGGGTTACAATGAGCAGTTCTTC. Translation gives CASSDRDRGYNEQFF.

The CDR3 sequence is CASSPGAAGANVLTF. The CDR3 DNA is TGTGCCAGCAGCCCAGGGGCAGCTGGGGCCAACGTCCTGACTTTC. The chain recombines TRBV7-3 with TRBJ2-6; a weak D match, TRBD1 (6 bases). Germline lookup yields CDR1 SGHTA and CDR2 FQGTGA. With 5 bases removed from V and 2 bases from J, the gap between germline ends came to 10 bases. This CDR3 has 15 amino acids.

In DNA, the CDR3 is TGTGCCATCAGGAGGACGGGAAACACCGGGGAGCTGTTTTTT. Translated: CAIRRTGNTGELFF. V usage is TRBV10-3 and J usage is TRBJ2-2, with D possibly TRBD2 on 5 matching bases. The CDR3 is made up of 14 amino acids. The germline V gene encodes CDR1 ENHRY and CDR2 SYGVKD. The ends were cut back, 6 bases at V and 2 bases at J, with 10 bases in the middle.

The gene calls are TRBV28 and TRBJ2-7; 9 bases line up with TRBD2. Trimming cost V 2 bases and J 5 bases; bases outside gene matches: 4. The length of the CDR3 is 14 residues. From germline, CDR1 is MDHEN and CDR2 SYDVKM. This CDR3 is CASSLPREGHEQYF. The CDR3 region has the DNA TGTGCCAGCAGTTTACCGCGGGAGGGCCACGAGCAGTACTTC. The whole variable domain, remainder taken from reference TRBV28 and TRBJ2-7, is DVKVTQSSRYLVKRTGEKVFLECVQDMDHENMFWYRQDPGLGLRLIYFSYDVKMKEKGDIPEGYSVSREKKERFSLILESASTNQTSMYLCASSLPREGHEQYFGPGTRLTVT.

This clone showed up just once. The J gene is TRBJ2-3, the V gene TRBV5-4; 9 nucleotides agree with TRBD2. The CDR3 has 15 residues. Per the germline V gene, CDR1 is SGHNT and CDR2 is YYREEE (reference sequence). The ends lost 4 bases at V and 1 base at J; junction bases unmatched: 4. The CDR3, as DNA: TGTGCCAGCAGCGATAGCGGGAGCCGCACAGATACGCAGTATTTT. Protein product: CASSDSGSRTDTQYF. Supplemented by reference TRBV5-4 and TRBJ2-3, the full variable domain reads ETGVTQSPTHLIKTRGQQVTLRCSSQSGHNTVSWYQQALGQGPQFIFQYYREEENGRGNFPPRFSGLQFPNYSSELNVNALELDDSALYLCASSDSGSRTDTQYFGPGTRLTVL.

This chain joins TRBV5-1 and TRBJ1-2; a weak D match, TRBD1 (6 bases). The CDR3 runs to 18 residues. The germline gives CDR1 SGHRS, CDR2 YFSETQ. V lost 1 base and J 0 bases, leaving 19 bases between the germline ends. The CDR3 DNA reads as TGCGCCAGCAGCTTGAGAGCAGGGGTGGGTCCAGCTAACTATGGCTACACCTTC. The encoded protein is CASSLRAGVGPANYGYTF.

This chain uses TRBV7-2 with TRBJ2-1, with D unresolved. Germline V gene data show CDR1 as SGHTA and CDR2 as FQGNSA. Trimming removed 1 base at V and 9 bases at J, with 10 bases between. The CDR3 extends over 13 amino acids. The CDR3 sequence is CASSLGPSTEQFF. CDR3 nucleotides: TGTGCCAGCAGCTTAGGTCCGAGTACTGAGCAGTTCTTC.

This sequence joins TRBV9 and TRBJ2-5, with a tentative D call TRBD2 (5 bases). Trimming removed 1 base at V and 4 bases at J, with 14 bases between. The CDR3 totals 15 residues. Germline-derived CDR1 and CDR2 are SGDLS and YYNGEE. CDR3 in DNA: TGTGCCAGCAGCGTATTGGGCTTCGAGGGAGAGACCCAGTACTTC. Amino acid sequence: CASSVLGFEGETQYF.

The chain combines TRBV4-1 with TRBJ1-4; no definite D call. CDR1 is MGHRA and CDR2 is YSYEKL in the germline V gene. V was clipped by 4 bases and J by 7 bases, with 10 bases between them. This CDR3 contains 13 residues. The CDR3 here is CASSPQAPEKLFF. CDR3 in DNA: TGCGCCAGCAGCCCGCAGGCACCTGAAAAACTGTTTTTT.

The chain uses TRBV6-2 or TRBV6-3 and TRBJ1-1; 12 bases match TRBD1. V gave up 6 bases and J gave up 3 bases; unmatched junction bases: 11. Germline CDR1 and CDR2: MNHEY and SVGEGT. This CDR3 is 17 amino acids long. CDR3 bases: TGTGCCAGCAGCCTAGACCGGGACAGGGGGCTTTACACTGAAGCTTTCTTT. Translating gives CASSLDRDRGLYTEAFF.

The rearrangement uses TRBV7-8 and TRBJ2-3; 11 bases are a match to TRBD2. The germline CDR1 and CDR2 sequences are SGHVS and FQNEAQ. Germline trimming cut 5 bases from V and 3 bases from J; bases unmatched to any gene: 4. This CDR3 is 15 amino acids long. This CDR3 is CASSPLAGDTDTQYF. The CDR3 coding sequence is TGTGCCAGCAGCCCACTAGCGGGGGATACAGATACGCAGTATTTT.

The chain is built from TRBV10-3 and TRBJ2-1; 7 bases are a match to TRBD2. The CDR3 totals 14 residues. The ends lost 6 bases at V and 9 bases at J; junction bases unmatched: 11. The germline CDR1 and CDR2 sequences are ENHRY and SYGVKD. CDR3 residues: CAIRLGLTNGEQFF. The CDR3, as DNA: TGTGCCATCAGACTGGGACTAACCAACGGTGAGCAGTTCTTC.

J is TRBJ2-3 and V is TRBV28; TRBD2 aligns across 9 bases. Trimming took 2 bases from V and 8 from J; bases not matched to a gene: 11. This CDR3 spans 16 amino acids. Germline values: CDR1 MDHEN, CDR2 SYDVKM. CDR3 loop: CASSLTTSGGMVTQYF. In DNA form, the CDR3 reads TGTGCCAGCAGTTTAACGACTAGCGGTGGGATGGTTACGCAGTATTTT.

This clone was counted between two and nine times. This chain connects TRBV7-9 to TRBJ1-1; TRBD1 matches 8 bases. The CDR3 runs 14 residues. The J segment lost 4 bases and the V segment lost 3 bases, leaving 4 bases of the junction unmatched. Per the germline V gene, CDR1 is SEHNR and CDR2 is FQNEAQ (reference sequence). The CDR3 loop is CASSLQGASTEAFF. CDR3 bases: TGTGCCAGCAGCTTGCAGGGGGCGAGCACTGAAGCTTTCTTT. Together with reference TRBV7-9 and TRBJ1-1, the CDR3 gives the full variable domain: DTGVSQNPRHKITKRGQNVTFRCDPISEHNRLYWYRQTLGQGPEFLTYFQNEAQLEKSRLLSDRFSAERPKGSFSTLEIQRTEQGDSAMYLCASSLQGASTEAFFGQGTRLTVV.

The V gene is TRBV2, the J gene TRBJ2-7; 7 bases line up with TRBD1. V shed 5 bases and J 0 bases; nucleotides not matched to a gene: 4. The CDR3 covers 14 residues. Looked up from germline, CDR1 is SNHLY and CDR2 is FYNNEI. In DNA, the CDR3 is TGTGCCAGCAGTACCGGGACAGCCTCCTACGAGCAGTACTTC. Amino acids: CASSTGTASYEQYF.

V usage is TRBV18 and J usage is TRBJ2-1; D uncertain. The CDR3 loop spans 13 amino acids. V was trimmed by 5 bases and J by 6 bases, leaving 11 bases between them. Germline assignment: CDR1 KGHSH and CDR2 LQKENI. CDR3 residues: CASSGSRLNEQFF. The CDR3 DNA is TGTGCCAGCTCAGGCTCTAGACTCAATGAGCAGTTCTTC.

The chain joins TRBV5-6 to TRBJ1-6; D may be TRBD1 (5 bases). V was shortened by 1 base and J by 9 bases, with 14 bases between the two germline ends. The germline CDR1 and CDR2 sequences are SGHDT and YYEEEE. This CDR3 is built from 15 residues. Written as DNA, the CDR3 is TGTGCCAGCAGCTTGACCCCAGGGTACAGTTCACCCCTCCACTTT. This sequence encodes CASSLTPGYSSPLHF.

The rearrangement links TRBV9 to TRBJ2-3; 8 bases fit TRBD2. The V and J ends lost 0 bases and 1 base, in that order; junction bases with no gene match: 4. Per germline, CDR1 SGDLS and CDR2 YYNGEE. The CDR3 has 16 amino acids. CDR3 protein: CASSVGAGGRTDTQYF. The CDR3, as DNA: TGTGCCAGCAGCGTAGGTGCGGGGGGACGCACAGATACGCAGTATTTT.

This chain links TRBV27 with TRBJ2-3; the match to TRBD2 covers 13 bases. The CDR3 totals 18 residues. Germline lookup yields CDR1 MNHEY and CDR2 SMNVEV (reference sequence). The V gene end was trimmed by 5 bases and the J gene end by 5 bases; junction bases not matched to a gene: 13. The CDR3 sequence is CASSLLRLAGGGIDTQYF. In nucleotides, the CDR3 is TGTGCCAGCAGTCTCCTTCGACTAGCGGGAGGTGGAATAGATACGCAGTATTTT.

The rearrangement uses TRBV6-2 or TRBV6-3 and TRBJ1-2, with D unclear. V was clipped by 4 bases and J by 2 bases, with 5 bases between them. The CDR3 runs 12 residues. The V gene's germline CDR1 is MNHEY and CDR2 SVGEGT. CDR3 nucleotides: TGTGCCAGCAGTTTGCAGAACTATGGCTACACCTTC. Translation: CASSLQNYGYTF.

The rearrangement joins TRBV27 to TRBJ2-2; possible D gene TRBD2, 7 bases. The CDR3 totals 16 residues. Germline CDR1 reads MNHEY; CDR2 reads SMNVEV (reference sequence). V lost 3 bases and J 3 bases, leaving 14 bases between the germline ends. CDR3 DNA sequence: TGTGCCAGCAGTTTCTGGGGGGGCCTAGACACCGGGGAGCTGTTTTTT. Protein: CASSFWGGLDTGELFF.

DNA of the CDR3: TGCAGTGCCCTCGGTGGGGCAGAAGCTTTCTTT. It encodes CSALGGAEAFF. The rearrangement links TRBV20-1 to TRBJ1-1; D might be TRBD1 (5 bases). The CDR3 has 11 amino acids. The V and J ends lost 6 bases and 8 bases respectively, with 13 bases between them. CDR1 is DFQATT, CDR2 SNEGSKA, per germline (reference sequence).

The CDR3 DNA is TGTGCCAGCAGCCCGGAGTGGGGAAACACCATATATTTT. Protein product: CASSPEWGNTIYF. The V and J genes are TRBV12-3 or TRBV12-4 and TRBJ1-3; unclear D gene. Trimming shortened V by 6 bases and J by 4 bases, and 10 bases separated the two germline ends. The CDR3 is 13 amino acids.

The V call is TRBV9, the J call TRBJ2-1; 13 bases are a match to TRBD2. Per germline, CDR1 SGDLS and CDR2 YYNGEE. This CDR3 comprises 14 residues. V dropped 2 bases and J dropped 10; count of bases not matched to a gene: 3. CDR3 residues: CASSVRTSGGEQFF. In nucleotides, the CDR3 is TGTGCCAGCAGCGTGAGGACTAGCGGGGGCGAGCAGTTCTTC. Drawing the rest from reference TRBV9 and TRBJ2-1, the complete variable domain is DSGVTQTPKHLITATGQRVTLRCSPRSGDLSVYWYQQSLDQGLQFLIQYYNGEERAKGNILERFSAQQFPDLHSELNLSSLELGDSALYFCASSVRTSGGEQFFGPGTRLTVL.

This clone occurred once. The chain combines TRBV5-4 with TRBJ2-2, with 14 nucleotides matching TRBD2. The junction had 5 bases not matched to a gene; V was cut back by 4 bases and J by 0 bases. The CDR3 runs to 18 residues. Germline V gives CDR1 SGHNT, CDR2 YYREEE (reference sequence). The CDR3 sequence is CASSTGTSGGTNTGELFF. Written as DNA, the CDR3 is TGTGCCAGCAGCACGGGGACTAGCGGGGGAACGAACACCGGGGAGCTGTTTTTT.

The count of this clone is one. The chain carries TRBV6-5 and TRBJ1-1; a weak D match, TRBD1 (5 bases). The germline V gene encodes CDR1 MNHEY and CDR2 SVGAGI. The V and J ends lost 2 bases and 1 base respectively, with 8 bases between them. The CDR3 spans 14 residues. The CDR3 is CASSYNGGNTEAFF. CDR3 bases: TGTGCCAGCAGTTACAACGGGGGGAACACTGAAGCTTTCTTT.